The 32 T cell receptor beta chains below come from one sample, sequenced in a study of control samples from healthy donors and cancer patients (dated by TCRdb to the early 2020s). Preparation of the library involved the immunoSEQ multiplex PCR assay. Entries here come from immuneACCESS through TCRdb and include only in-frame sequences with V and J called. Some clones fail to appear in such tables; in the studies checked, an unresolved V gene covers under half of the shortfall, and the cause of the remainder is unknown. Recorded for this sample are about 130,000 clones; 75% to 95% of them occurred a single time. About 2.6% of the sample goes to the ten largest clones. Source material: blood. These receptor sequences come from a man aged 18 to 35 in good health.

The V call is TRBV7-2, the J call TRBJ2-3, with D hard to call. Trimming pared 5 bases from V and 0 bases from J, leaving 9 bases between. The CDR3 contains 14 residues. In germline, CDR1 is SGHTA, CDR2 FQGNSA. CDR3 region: CASSLPSSTDTQYF. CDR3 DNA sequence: TGTGCCAGCAGCCTGCCCTCCAGCACAGATACGCAGTATTTT.

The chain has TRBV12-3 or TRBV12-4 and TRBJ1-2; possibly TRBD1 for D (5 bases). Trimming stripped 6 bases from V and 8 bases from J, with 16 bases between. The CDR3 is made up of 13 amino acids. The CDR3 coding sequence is TGTGCCAGCAGGGGGCAGCTCATATCGGGCTACACCTTC. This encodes CASRGQLISGYTF.

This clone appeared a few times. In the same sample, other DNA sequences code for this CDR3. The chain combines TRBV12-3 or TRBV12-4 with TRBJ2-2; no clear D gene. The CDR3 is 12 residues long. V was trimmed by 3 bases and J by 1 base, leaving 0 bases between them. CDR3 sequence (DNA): TGTGCCAGCAGTTTGAACACCGGGGAGCTGTTTTTT. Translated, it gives CASSLNTGELFF.

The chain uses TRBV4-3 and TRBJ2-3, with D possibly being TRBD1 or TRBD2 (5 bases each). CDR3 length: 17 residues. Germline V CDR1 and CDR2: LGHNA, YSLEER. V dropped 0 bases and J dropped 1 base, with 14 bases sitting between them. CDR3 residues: CASSQELGTGGTDTQYF. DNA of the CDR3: TGCGCCAGCAGCCAAGAATTGGGGACCGGAGGCACAGATACGCAGTATTTT.

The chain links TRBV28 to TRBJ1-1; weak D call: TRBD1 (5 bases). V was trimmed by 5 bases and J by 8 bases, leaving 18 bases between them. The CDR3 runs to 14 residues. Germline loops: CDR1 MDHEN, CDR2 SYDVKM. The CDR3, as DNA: TGTGCCAGCAGTCCTCCGCCGGGGGACGCGGAAGCTTTCTTT. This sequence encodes CASSPPPGDAEAFF.

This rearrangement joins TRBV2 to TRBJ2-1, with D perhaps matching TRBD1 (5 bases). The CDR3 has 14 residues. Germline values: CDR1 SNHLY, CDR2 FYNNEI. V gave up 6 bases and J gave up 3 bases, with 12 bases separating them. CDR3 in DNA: TGTGCCAGCAGAGACAGAACTAACTACAATGAGCAGTTCTTC. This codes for CASRDRTNYNEQFF. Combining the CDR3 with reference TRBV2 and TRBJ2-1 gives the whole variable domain EPEVTQTPSHQVTQMGQEVILRCVPISNHLYFYWYRQILGQKVEFLVSFYNNEISEKSEIFDDQFSVERPDGSNFTLKIRSTKLEDSAMYFCASRDRTNYNEQFFGPGTRLTVL.

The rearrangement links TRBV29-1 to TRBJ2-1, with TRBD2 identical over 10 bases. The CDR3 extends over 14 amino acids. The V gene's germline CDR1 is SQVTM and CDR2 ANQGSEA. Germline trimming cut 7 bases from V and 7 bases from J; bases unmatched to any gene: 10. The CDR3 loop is CSGQPSGSLNEQFF. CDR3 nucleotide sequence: TGCAGCGGACAACCTAGCGGGAGTTTGAATGAGCAGTTCTTC.

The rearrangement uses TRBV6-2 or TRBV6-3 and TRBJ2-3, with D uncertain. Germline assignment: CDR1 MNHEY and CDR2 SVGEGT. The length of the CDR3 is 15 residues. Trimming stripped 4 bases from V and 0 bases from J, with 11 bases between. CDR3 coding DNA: TGTGCCAGCAGTTTTGATGAGGCTAGCACAGATACGCAGTATTTT. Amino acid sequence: CASSFDEASTDTQYF.

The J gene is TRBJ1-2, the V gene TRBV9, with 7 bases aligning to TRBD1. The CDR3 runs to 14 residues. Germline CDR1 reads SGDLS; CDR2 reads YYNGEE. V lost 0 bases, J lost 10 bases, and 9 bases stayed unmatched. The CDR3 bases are TGTGCCAGCAGCGTAGATATGGGACAGACTCCCTACACCTTC. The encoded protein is CASSVDMGQTPYTF.

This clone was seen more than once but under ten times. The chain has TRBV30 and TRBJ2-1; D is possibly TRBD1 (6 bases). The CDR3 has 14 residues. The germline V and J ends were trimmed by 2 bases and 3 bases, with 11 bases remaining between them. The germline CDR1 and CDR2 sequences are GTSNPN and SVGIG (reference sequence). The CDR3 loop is CAWSMGQDYNEQFF. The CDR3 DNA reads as TGTGCCTGGAGTATGGGACAAGACTACAATGAGCAGTTCTTC. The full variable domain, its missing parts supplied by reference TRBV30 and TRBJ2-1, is SQTIHQWPATLVQPVGSPLSLECTVEGTSNPNLYWYRQAAGRGLQLLFYSVGIGQISSEVPQNLSASRPQDRQFILSSKKLLLSDSGFYLCAWSMGQDYNEQFFGPGTRLTVL.

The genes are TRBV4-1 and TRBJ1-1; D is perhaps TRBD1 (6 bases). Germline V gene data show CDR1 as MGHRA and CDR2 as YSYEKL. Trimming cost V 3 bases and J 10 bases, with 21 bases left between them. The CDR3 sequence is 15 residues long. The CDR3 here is CASSQALDRRVGAFF. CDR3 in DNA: TGCGCCAGCAGCCAGGCCCTCGACAGGAGGGTCGGAGCTTTCTTT.

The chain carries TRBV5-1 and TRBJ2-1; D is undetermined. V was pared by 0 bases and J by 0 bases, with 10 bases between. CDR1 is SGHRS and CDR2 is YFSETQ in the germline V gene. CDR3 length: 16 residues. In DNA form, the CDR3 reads TGCGCCAGCAGCTTGGGTAGCACGAGCTCCTACAATGAGCAGTTCTTC. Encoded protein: CASSLGSTSSYNEQFF.

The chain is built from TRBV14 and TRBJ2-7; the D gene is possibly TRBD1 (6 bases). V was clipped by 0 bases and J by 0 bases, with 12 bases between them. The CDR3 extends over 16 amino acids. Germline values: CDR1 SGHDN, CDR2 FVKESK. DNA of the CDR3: TGTGCCAGCAGCCAAGATCTTCTGGACAGCTCCTACGAGCAGTACGTC. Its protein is CASSQDLLDSSYEQYV.

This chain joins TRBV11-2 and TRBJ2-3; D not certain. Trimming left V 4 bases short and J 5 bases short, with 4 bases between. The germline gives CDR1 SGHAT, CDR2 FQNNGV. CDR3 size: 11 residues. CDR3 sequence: CASSSEDTQYF. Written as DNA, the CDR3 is TGTGCCAGCAGCTCGGAAGATACGCAGTATTTT.

CDR3 coding DNA: TGTGCCAGCAGTGTGGACAACTCTGGGGCCAACGTCCTGACTTTC. It translates to CASSVDNSGANVLTF. The chain joins TRBV25-1 to TRBJ2-6, with D possibly matching TRBD1 (5 bases). The V end lost 4 bases, the J end lost 0 bases, and 7 bases lay between the germline ends. This CDR3 comprises 15 residues. Germline V gene data show CDR1 as MGHDK and CDR2 as SYGVNS.

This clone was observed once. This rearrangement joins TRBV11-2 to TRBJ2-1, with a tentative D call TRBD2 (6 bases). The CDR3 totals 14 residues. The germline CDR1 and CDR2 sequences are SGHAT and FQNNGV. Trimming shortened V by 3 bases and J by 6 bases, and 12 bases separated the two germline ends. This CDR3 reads CASSFRERSNEQFF. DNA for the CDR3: TGTGCCAGCAGCTTTCGGGAGCGAAGCAATGAGCAGTTCTTC.

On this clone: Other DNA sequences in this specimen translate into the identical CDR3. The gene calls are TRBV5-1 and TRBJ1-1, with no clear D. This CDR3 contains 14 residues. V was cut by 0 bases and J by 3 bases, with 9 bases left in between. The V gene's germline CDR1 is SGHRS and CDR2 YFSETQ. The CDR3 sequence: CASSLAGGYTEAFF. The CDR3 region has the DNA TGCGCCAGCAGCTTGGCCGGAGGATACACTGAAGCTTTCTTT.

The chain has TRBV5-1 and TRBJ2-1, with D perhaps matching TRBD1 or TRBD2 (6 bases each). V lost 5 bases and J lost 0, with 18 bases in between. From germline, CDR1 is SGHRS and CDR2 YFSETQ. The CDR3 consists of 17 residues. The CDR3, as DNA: TGCGCCAGCAGTCCAGGGGCGGGCGGGACCTCCTACAATGAGCAGTTCTTC. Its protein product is CASSPGAGGTSYNEQFF.

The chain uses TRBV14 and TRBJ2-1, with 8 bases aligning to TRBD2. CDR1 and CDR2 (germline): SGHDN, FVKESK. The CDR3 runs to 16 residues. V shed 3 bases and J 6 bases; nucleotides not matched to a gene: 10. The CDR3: CASSHLGLAGLNEQFF. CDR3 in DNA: TGTGCCAGCAGCCACCTTGGGCTAGCGGGTCTCAATGAGCAGTTCTTC.

The chain's CDR3 is CASSLRQGVYEQYV. The CDR3 region has the DNA TGTGCCAGCAGCTTGCGACAGGGAGTGTACGAGCAGTACGTC. The genes are TRBV7-2 and TRBJ2-7; TRBD1 aligns across 7 bases. CDR1 and CDR2 (germline): SGHTA, FQGNSA. The CDR3 loop spans 14 amino acids. Trimming at V came to 3 bases and at J to 4 bases, leaving 6 bases not matched to a gene.

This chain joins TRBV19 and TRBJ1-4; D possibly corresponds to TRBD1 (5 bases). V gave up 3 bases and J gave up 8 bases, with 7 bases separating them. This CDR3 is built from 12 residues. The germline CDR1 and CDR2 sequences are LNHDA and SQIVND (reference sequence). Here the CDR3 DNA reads TGTGCCAGTAGTATTTGGGGGGAAAAACTGTTTTTT. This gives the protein CASSIWGEKLFF.

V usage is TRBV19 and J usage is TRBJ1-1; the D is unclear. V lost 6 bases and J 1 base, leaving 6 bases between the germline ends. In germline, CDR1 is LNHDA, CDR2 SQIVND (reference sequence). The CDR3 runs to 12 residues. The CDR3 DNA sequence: TGTGCCAGTAGGTTCCCGAACACTGAAGCTTTCTTT. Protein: CASRFPNTEAFF. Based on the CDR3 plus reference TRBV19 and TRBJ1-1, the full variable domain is DGGITQSPKYLFRKEGQNVTLSCEQNLNHDAMYWYRQDPGQGLRLIYYSQIVNDFQKGDIAEGYSVSREKKESFPLTVTSAQKNPTAFYLCASRFPNTEAFFGQGTRLTVV.

The CDR3: CASSRGSGQGNNEQFF. As DNA, the CDR3 is TGCGCCAGCAGCCGTGGTAGTGGACAGGGCAACAATGAGCAGTTCTTC. The chain carries TRBV5-1 and TRBJ2-1; TRBD1 matches at 8 bases. Per the germline V gene, CDR1 is SGHRS and CDR2 is YFSETQ. The CDR3 has 16 residues. V trimming: 4 bases; J trimming: 5 bases; junction bases outside the gene matches: 11.

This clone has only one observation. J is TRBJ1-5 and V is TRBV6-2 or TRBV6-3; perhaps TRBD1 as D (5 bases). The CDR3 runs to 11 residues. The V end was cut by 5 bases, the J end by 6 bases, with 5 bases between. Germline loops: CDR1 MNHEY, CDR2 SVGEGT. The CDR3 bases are TGTGCCAGCAGTGGGGGTCAGCCCCAGCATTTT. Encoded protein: CASSGGQPQHF.

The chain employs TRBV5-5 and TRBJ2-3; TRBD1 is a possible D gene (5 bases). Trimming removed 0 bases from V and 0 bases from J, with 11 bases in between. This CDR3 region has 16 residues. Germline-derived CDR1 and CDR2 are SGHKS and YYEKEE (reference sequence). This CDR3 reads CASSLVQDLSTDTQYF. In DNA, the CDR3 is TGTGCCAGCAGCTTGGTACAGGATTTAAGCACAGATACGCAGTATTTT. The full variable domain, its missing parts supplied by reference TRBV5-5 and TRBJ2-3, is DAGVTQSPTHLIKTRGQQVTLRCSPISGHKSVSWYQQVLGQGPQFIFQYYEKEERGRGNFPDRFSARQFPNYSSELNVNALLLGDSALYLCASSLVQDLSTDTQYFGPGTRLTVL.

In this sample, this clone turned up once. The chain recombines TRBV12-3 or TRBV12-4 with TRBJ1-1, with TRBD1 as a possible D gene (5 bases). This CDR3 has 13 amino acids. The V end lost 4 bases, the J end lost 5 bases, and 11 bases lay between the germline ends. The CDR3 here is CASSWGVGTEAFF. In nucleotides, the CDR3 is TGTGCCAGCAGTTGGGGGGTGGGGACTGAAGCTTTCTTT.

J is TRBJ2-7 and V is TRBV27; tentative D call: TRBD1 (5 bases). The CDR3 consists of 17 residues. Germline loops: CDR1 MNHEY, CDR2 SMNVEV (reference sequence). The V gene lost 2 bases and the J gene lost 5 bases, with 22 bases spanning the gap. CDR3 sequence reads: CASSLPGAGKGINEQYF. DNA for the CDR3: TGTGCCAGCAGTTTACCCGGCGCAGGAAAGGGGATAAACGAGCAGTACTTC.

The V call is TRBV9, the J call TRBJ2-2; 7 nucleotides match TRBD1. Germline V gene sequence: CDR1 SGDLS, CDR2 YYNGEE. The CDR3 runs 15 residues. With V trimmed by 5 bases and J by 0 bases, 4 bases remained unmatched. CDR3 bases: TGTGCCAGCAGTACGGGGACAGCGAACACCGGGGAGCTGTTTTTT. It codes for CASSTGTANTGELFF.

This CDR3 is CASRSIPFNQPQHF. The CDR3 DNA is TGTGCCAGCCGGTCCATCCCGTTCAATCAGCCCCAGCATTTT. This chain uses TRBV27 with TRBJ1-5; the D is unclear. The CDR3 contains 14 residues. The V gene lost 8 bases and the J gene lost 3 bases, with 14 bases spanning the gap. The germline gives CDR1 MNHEY, CDR2 SMNVEV (reference sequence).

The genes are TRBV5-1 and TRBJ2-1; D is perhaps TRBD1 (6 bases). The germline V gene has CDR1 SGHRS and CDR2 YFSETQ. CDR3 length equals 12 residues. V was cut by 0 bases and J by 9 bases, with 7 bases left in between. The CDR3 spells CASSLVGAEQFF. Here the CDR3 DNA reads TGCGCCAGCAGCTTGGTGGGGGCTGAGCAGTTCTTC. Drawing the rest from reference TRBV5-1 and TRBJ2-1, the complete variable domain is KAGVTQTPRYLIKTRGQQVTLSCSPISGHRSVSWYQQTPGQGLQFLFEYFSETQRNKGNFPGRFSGRQFSNSRSEMNVSTLELGDSALYLCASSLVGAEQFFGPGTRLTVL.

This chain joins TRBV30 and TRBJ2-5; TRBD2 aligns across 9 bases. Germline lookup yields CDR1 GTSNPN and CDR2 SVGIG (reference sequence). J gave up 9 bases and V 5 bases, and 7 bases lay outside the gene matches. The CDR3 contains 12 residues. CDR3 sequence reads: CAWHLAGTAQYF. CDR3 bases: TGTGCCTGGCATCTAGCGGGAACGGCCCAGTACTTC.

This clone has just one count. The CDR3 bases are TGTGCCAGCAGCCCTAGCGGGGCGAGCTCCTACAATGAGCAGTTCTTC. This translates into CASSPSGASSYNEQFF. The chain couples TRBV3-1 (or the pseudogene TRBV3-2) to TRBJ2-1; TRBD2 matches 9 bases. The germline V gene has CDR1 LGHDT and CDR2 YNNKEL (reference sequence). CDR3 length: 16 residues. Losses at the gene ends were 4 bases for V and 0 bases for J; bases not matched to a gene: 4.